The next 23 T cell receptor beta chains were all read from a single sample in a study of blood T cell repertoires in COVID-19. Clones were read by immunoSEQ multiplex PCR, and TCRdb kept only the in-frame ones, dropping some. The table has 80,000 to 95,000 clones, about four fifths seen once. Sequencing was carried out using peripheral blood. The receptors come from a woman older than 75 with acute or convalescent COVID-19.

V and J are TRBV7-3 and TRBJ1-5; TRBD1 agrees at 8 bases. The CDR3 runs to 18 residues. The germline CDR1 and CDR2 sequences are SGHTA and FQGTGA. Trimming removed 8 bases from V and 1 base from J; junction bases left unmatched: 16. The DNA of the CDR3 is TGTGCCAGCCCCAATAATCAGGGGGCGTCTGCGAGCAATCAGCCCCAGCATTTT. It codes for CASPNNQGASASNQPQHF. The full variable domain, its missing parts supplied by reference TRBV7-3 and TRBJ1-5, is GAGVSQTPSNKVTEKGKYVELRCDPISGHTALYWYRQSLGQGPEFLIYFQGTGAADDSGLPNDRFFAVRPEGSVSTLKIQRTERGDSAVYLCASPNNQGASASNQPQHFGDGTRLSIL.

The rearrangement links TRBV6-4 to TRBJ1-2; 7 bases map to TRBD1. Germline-derived CDR1 and CDR2 are MRHNA and SNTAGT. Losses at the gene ends were 5 bases for V and 4 bases for J; bases not matched to a gene: 4. This CDR3 is built from 13 residues. In nucleotides, the CDR3 is TGTGCCAGCAGTCCGACAGGGTTCTATGGCTACACCTTC. Its protein is CASSPTGFYGYTF.

The chain has TRBV4-2 and TRBJ2-3; 7 bases map to TRBD2. With V trimmed by 4 bases and J by 6 bases, 4 bases remained unmatched. Germline V gives CDR1 LGHNA, CDR2 YNFKEQ. CDR3 size: 13 residues. CDR3 residues: CASSPRAGDTQYF. CDR3 nucleotide sequence: TGTGCCAGCAGCCCCCGAGCGGGGGATACGCAGTATTTT.

This clone showed up just a few times. The chain is built from TRBV6-6 and TRBJ1-2; 11 bases map to TRBD1. Unmatched junction bases numbered 6, after V lost 2 bases and J lost 7 bases. The CDR3 spans 15 residues. Germline lookup yields CDR1 MNHNY and CDR2 SVGAGI (reference sequence). In DNA form, the CDR3 reads TGTGCCAGCAGTTACCCACCGGGACAGGGGGTTGGCTACACCTTC. The encoded protein is CASSYPPGQGVGYTF.

The gene calls are TRBV28 and TRBJ1-1; a possible D gene is TRBD1 (6 bases). The CDR3 extends over 16 amino acids. CDR1 and CDR2 from the germline V gene are MDHEN and SYDVKM. Trimming took off 6 bases at V and 2 bases at J, with 19 bases between the two ends. CDR3 coding DNA: TGTGCCAGCAGCGTAGGTTGGGGGCAGGGCAACACTGAAGCTTTCTTT. It specifies CASSVGWGQGNTEAFF. Looking up the rest from reference TRBV28 and TRBJ1-1 gives the full variable domain: DVKVTQSSRYLVKRTGEKVFLECVQDMDHENMFWYRQDPGLGLRLIYFSYDVKMKEKGDIPEGYSVSREKKERFSLILESASTNQTSMYLCASSVGWGQGNTEAFFGQGTRLTVV.

The chain joins TRBV29-1 to TRBJ1-4; D possibly corresponds to TRBD1 (6 bases). The V end was cut by 5 bases, the J end by 10 bases, with 17 bases between. The germline gives CDR1 SQVTM, CDR2 ANQGSEA. This CDR3 spans 13 amino acids. CDR3 DNA sequence: TGCAGCGTTAACAGGGTGGAGCGGGGAAAACTGTTTTTT. It yields the protein CSVNRVERGKLFF.

The CDR3 loop is CASSRGANYGYTF. The CDR3 DNA is TGTGCCAGCAGTCGGGGGGCTAACTATGGCTACACCTTC. The chain joins TRBV6-4 to TRBJ1-2; tentative D call: TRBD1 (5 bases). V was cut by 5 bases and J by 0 bases, with 7 bases left in between. Germline-derived CDR1 and CDR2 are MRHNA and SNTAGT. This CDR3 region has 13 residues.

This chain links TRBV28 with TRBJ2-6; D not resolved. CDR3 length equals 15 residues. V was cut by 3 bases and J by 0 bases, with 6 bases left in between. Germline V gene lookup returns CDR1 MDHEN and CDR2 SYDVKM. CDR3 in amino acids: CASSLAVSGANVLTF. The CDR3, as DNA: TGTGCCAGCAGTTTGGCCGTCTCTGGGGCCAACGTCCTGACTTTC.

V gene TRBV7-2 combines with J gene TRBJ2-3, with D possibly TRBD2 on 5 matching bases. The V gene's germline CDR1 is SGHTA and CDR2 FQGNSA. V shed 2 bases and J shed 0 bases, with 9 bases lying between them. This CDR3 region has 15 residues. The CDR3 bases are TGTGCCAGCAGCTTAAGTACGGGAAGCACAGATACGCAGTATTTT. This gives the protein CASSLSTGSTDTQYF.

The V call is TRBV6-6, the J call TRBJ2-7, with TRBD2 as a possible D gene (6 bases). The CDR3 covers 14 residues. The ends were cut back, 0 bases at V and 2 bases at J, with 8 bases in the middle. Germline V gives CDR1 MNHNY, CDR2 SVGAGI (reference sequence). CDR3 sequence reads: CASSYSTGAYEQYF. CDR3 bases: TGTGCCAGCAGTTACTCGACGGGGGCCTACGAGCAGTACTTC.

CDR3 region: CASSTAGSSSYEQYF. CDR3 sequence (DNA): TGTGCCAGCAGTACCGCGGGTAGCTCGAGCTACGAGCAGTACTTC. The chain carries TRBV6-2 or TRBV6-3 and TRBJ2-7; D might be TRBD2 (5 bases). Germline V gene lookup returns CDR1 MNHEY and CDR2 SVGEGT. V was shortened by 5 bases and J by 3 bases, with 17 bases between the two germline ends. The CDR3 has 15 residues.

The V and J genes are TRBV13 and TRBJ1-3; D might be TRBD1 (5 bases). This CDR3 has 15 amino acids. The V end lost 5 bases, the J end lost 0 bases, and 11 bases lay between the germline ends. Germline assignment: CDR1 PRHDT and CDR2 FYEKMQ (reference sequence). The DNA of the CDR3 is TGTGCCAGCAGCACGACAGCTCACTCTGGAAACACCATATATTTT. It is translated as CASSTTAHSGNTIYF.

This clone was seen once. CDR3 DNA: TGTGCCAGCAGCCGCCGAGAGGATCAGCCCCAGCATTTT. Translation gives CASSRREDQPQHF. The chain combines TRBV3-1 (or the pseudogene TRBV3-2) with TRBJ1-5; D gene unclear. V gave up 4 bases and J gave up 5 bases, with 9 bases separating them. Per the germline V gene, CDR1 is LGHDT and CDR2 is YNNKEL (reference sequence). This CDR3 region has 13 residues.

The gene calls are TRBV11-3 and TRBJ2-1; weak D call: TRBD2 (6 bases). There are 14 residues in the CDR3. V was shortened by 0 bases and J by 5 bases, with 8 bases between the two germline ends. CDR1 is SGHNT, CDR2 YENEEA, per germline. The CDR3 protein is CASSLDGGNNEQFF. The CDR3 region has the DNA TGTGCCAGCAGCTTAGACGGGGGTAACAATGAGCAGTTCTTC.

The chain carries TRBV27 and TRBJ2-7, with D perhaps matching TRBD1 (5 bases). Germline CDR1 MNHEY, CDR2 SMNVEV (reference sequence). Trimming left V 6 bases short and J 4 bases short, with 19 bases between. CDR3 length: 15 residues. CDR3 sequence reads: CASSAYGAEQYEQYF. The CDR3 nucleotides are TGTGCCAGCAGCGCGTATGGGGCGGAACAATACGAGCAGTACTTC.

The chain has TRBV7-9 and TRBJ2-7; 13 bases are shared with TRBD2. CDR3 length equals 16 residues. V was pared by 4 bases and J by 3 bases, with 6 bases of the junction left unmatched. Germline V CDR1 and CDR2: SEHNR, FQNEAQ (reference sequence). The CDR3 region is CASSSTSGRANYEQYF. CDR3 coding DNA: TGTGCCAGCAGCTCAACTAGCGGGAGGGCCAACTACGAGCAGTACTTC.

V and J are TRBV9 and TRBJ2-7; no clear D gene. The CDR3 contains 14 residues. The germline gives CDR1 SGDLS, CDR2 YYNGEE. V was cut by 1 base and J by 1 base, with 9 bases left in between. This chain's CDR3 is CASSVTPQSYEQYF. As DNA, the CDR3 is TGTGCCAGCAGCGTAACTCCCCAATCCTACGAGCAGTACTTC. Full variable domain (remainder filled in from reference TRBV9 and TRBJ2-7): DSGVTQTPKHLITATGQRVTLRCSPRSGDLSVYWYQQSLDQGLQFLIQYYNGEERAKGNILERFSAQQFPDLHSELNLSSLELGDSALYFCASSVTPQSYEQYFGPGTRLTVT.

CDR3 loop: CASSYGLAPERETQYF. The DNA of the CDR3 is TGCGCCAGCAGCTACGGACTAGCCCCAGAGAGAGAGACCCAGTACTTC. V is TRBV5-1 and J is TRBJ2-5; 8 bases line up with TRBD2. Trimming cost V 3 bases and J 4 bases; bases outside gene matches: 11. The V gene's germline CDR1 is SGHRS and CDR2 YFSETQ. The CDR3 covers 16 residues.

The chain joins TRBV29-1 to TRBJ1-1; TRBD1 agrees at 10 bases. The CDR3 extends over 15 amino acids. V shed 6 bases, J shed 1 base, and the junction held 8 bases outside the gene matches. The germline CDR1 and CDR2 sequences are SQVTM and ANQGSEA. As DNA, the CDR3 is TGCAGCGTGCTCGACAGGGGGCATAGGAACACTGAAGCTTTCTTT. As protein: CSVLDRGHRNTEAFF.

The chain employs TRBV10-3 and TRBJ1-4; the match to TRBD1 covers 10 bases. This CDR3 spans 16 amino acids. Germline loops: CDR1 ENHRY, CDR2 SYGVKD. V lost 0 bases, J lost 6 bases, and 4 bases stayed unmatched. Here the CDR3 DNA reads TGTGCCATCAGTGAGTCGCTAGGGACAGGGGATGAAAAACTGTTTTTT. Its protein product is CAISESLGTGDEKLFF.

A single count supports this clone. The chain recombines TRBV10-3 with TRBJ1-2, with D perhaps TRBD1 (6 bases). Germline CDR1 reads ENHRY; CDR2 reads SYGVKD. This CDR3 has 14 residues. The germline V and J ends were trimmed by 2 bases and 4 bases, with 11 bases remaining between them. The CDR3 here is CAISEAGVGYGYTF. The CDR3 nucleotides are TGTGCCATCAGTGAGGCAGGGGTTGGCTATGGCTACACCTTC.

This clone was found once. The chain has TRBV19 and TRBJ1-2, with D unresolved. This CDR3 region has 14 residues. Germline V gene lookup returns CDR1 LNHDA and CDR2 SQIVND (reference sequence). V gave up 1 base and J gave up 2 bases, with 8 bases separating them. The CDR3 protein is CASSIAPRNYGYTF. For the CDR3, the DNA is TGTGCCAGTAGTATAGCACCCAGAAACTATGGCTACACCTTC.

The chain uses TRBV2 and TRBJ1-4; 7 bases fit TRBD1. V lost 5 bases, J lost 5 bases, and 14 bases stayed unmatched. The CDR3 runs to 17 residues. CDR1 is SNHLY, CDR2 FYNNEI, per germline. CDR3 in amino acids: CASSHALGDSVNEKLFF. The CDR3 nucleotides are TGTGCCAGCAGTCACGCGTTGGGGGACAGTGTAAATGAAAAACTGTTTTTT.